This TCR beta chain was obtained from a study of beta chain features in type 1 diabetes. Turning to the study itself: The study found patients and healthy donors alike in age, gender and cell yields.

The CDR3 totals 13 residues. Germline trimming cut 5 bases from V and 5 bases from J; bases unmatched to any gene: 2. From germline, CDR1 is PRHDT and CDR2 FYEKMQ (reference sequence). General observations from the study: A pattern of fewer insertions and more deletions at VDJ junctions was seen in type 1 diabetes patients. All four CD4+ subsets of Type 1 diabetes patients contained TCRB CDR3s that were moderately but significantly shorter.

Remarks on this clone: What it recognizes is unknown.

All of the isolated RNA was reverse transcribed, so expressed TCRB transcripts were sequenced. Assay: immunoSEQ multiplex PCR; the TCRdb copy retains only in-frame clones and omits some. The table records roughly 730,000 clones, 13% of them present only once. The chain has TRBV13 and TRBJ1-5; 8 positions agree with TRBD1. This TCR was sampled from a man younger than 35 with type 1 diabetes. The material sequenced was naive CD4+ T cells from blood. The CDR3: CASSTTGDQPQHF. The CDR3 region has the DNA TGTGCCAGCAGCACGACAGGGGATCAGCCCCAGCATTTT.